This T cell receptor beta chain comes out of a study of blood T cells in healthy people across ages. Notes on the study in general: As age increased, TCR beta diversity per million T cells fell in a roughly linear fashion.

The CDR3 totals 14 residues. V gave up 2 bases and J gave up 6 bases, with 9 bases separating them. The germline gives CDR1 SGDLS, CDR2 YYNGEE. Donors were healthy Caucasian individuals from Russia aged roughly 6 to 95. The amount of total RNA extracted per sample was at least 5.5 micrograms. A second PCR of 7 to 11 cycles used a sample-barcoded 5' primer and a J-beta primer mix. MiXCR, run by TCRdb on the 5' RACE reads, gives a single entry per CDR3 protein. The sample shows roughly 930,000 distinct CDR3 sequences, about 48% of them seen only once. On this clonotype: Its target is not known.

Input material: blood. This receptor was identified in a man aged 25 to 40 in good health. The chain carries TRBV9 and TRBJ1-6; D not resolved. The CDR3 sequence is CASSVTRGNSPLHF. CDR3 DNA: TGTGCCAGCAGCGTGACGCGGGGTAATTCACCCCTCCACTTT.